Listed here are 21 T cell receptor beta chains from one sample, sequenced in a study of T cells in Graves' hyperthyroidism and ophthalmopathy. Amplification yielded TCR beta CDR3 regions, with RNA transcripts as the source. An initial round of RT-PCR targeting the TCR CDR3 relied on the HTBI primer set. TCRdb re-derived calls from the multiplex PCR reads in MiXCR, one entry per CDR3 protein. This table has about 300,000 distinct CDR3 sequences, about 25% appearing once. Sequencing input: blood. The source of these receptors is a man aged 35 to 55 with Graves' hyperthyroidism that later progressed to Graves' ophthalmopathy.

Ten or more counts support this clonotype. The chain recombines TRBV24-1 with TRBJ1-5; D is perhaps TRBD1 (6 bases). The CDR3 loop spans 16 amino acids. In germline, CDR1 is KGHDR, CDR2 SFDVKD. The germline V and J ends were trimmed by 4 bases and 7 bases, with 19 bases remaining between them. CDR3 protein: CATSDRTTGQDQPQHF. The DNA of the CDR3 is TGTGCCACCAGTGACCGAACCACAGGGCAGGACCAGCCCCAGCATTTT.

This clonotype has a count of ten or more. This chain joins TRBV28 and TRBJ2-5; 7 bases map to TRBD2. The V gene end was trimmed by 3 bases and the J gene end by 0 bases; junction bases not matched to a gene: 13. The CDR3 totals 18 residues. Looked up from germline, CDR1 is MDHEN and CDR2 is SYDVKM. The CDR3 loop reads CASSFQTLTSEYQETQYF. In DNA form, the CDR3 reads TGTGCCAGCAGTTTCCAAACACTCACTAGCGAATACCAAGAGACCCAGTACTTC.

This clonotype was observed a handful of times. J is TRBJ2-5 and V is TRBV12-3 or TRBV12-4; TRBD1 might be the D (5 bases). V lost 1 base and J lost 3, with 9 bases in between. This CDR3 contains 14 residues. The CDR3 nucleotides are TGTGCCAGCAGTTTAGAGACGACAGAAGAGACCCAGTACTTC. It is translated as CASSLETTEETQYF.

This clonotype was found many times. The J gene is TRBJ2-5, the V gene TRBV6-5, with 7 bases that match TRBD2. CDR1 MNHEY and CDR2 SVGAGI come from the germline V gene. J lost 4 bases, V lost 7 bases, and 6 bases had no gene match. This CDR3 is 13 amino acids long. CDR3 sequence reads: CASTPSGRETQYF. CDR3 DNA sequence: TGTGCCAGCACTCCTAGCGGAAGAGAGACCCAGTACTTC.

The table lists this clonotype with a few counts. The V call is TRBV6-1, the J call TRBJ1-1; D unclear. The length of the CDR3 is 16 residues. In germline, CDR1 is MNHNS, CDR2 SASEGT. Deletions cut 2 bases from V and 1 base from J, with 14 bases between. The DNA for the CDR3 is TGTGCCAGCAGTGAAAACCCGGGAACCCCGAACACTGAAGCTTTCTTT. Protein sequence: CASSENPGTPNTEAFF.

This clonotype was counted many times. V is TRBV15 and J is TRBJ2-2, with D unclear. CDR3 length: 19 residues. The germline V gene encodes CDR1 LNHNV and CDR2 YYDKDF (reference sequence). V dropped 1 base and J dropped 8 bases, with 26 bases sitting between them. As DNA, the CDR3 is TGTGCCACCAGCAGAGTCCCACCCCGGGCCGGGCAAAAAGGGGGGGAGCTGTTTTTT. Translating it yields CATSRVPPRAGQKGGELFF.

At least ten counts were recorded for this clonotype. This rearrangement joins TRBV10-2 to TRBJ2-7; 10 nucleotides align to TRBD2. Trimming cost V 5 bases and J 3 bases; bases outside gene matches: 7. The CDR3 has 15 residues. Germline values: CDR1 WSHSY, CDR2 SAAADI. The CDR3 protein is CASSLGTSVNYEQYF. Written as DNA, the CDR3 is TGCGCCAGCAGTCTCGGGACTAGCGTTAACTACGAGCAGTACTTC.

There are many counts of this clonotype. The J gene is TRBJ2-5, the V gene TRBV27; 7 bases map to TRBD1. This CDR3 comprises 15 residues. Unmatched junction bases numbered 8, after V lost 6 bases and J lost 1 base. Germline V gene data show CDR1 as MNHEY and CDR2 as SMNVEV (reference sequence). CDR3 nucleotide sequence: TGTGCCAGCAGAGGAATGGGACAGCCCCAAGAGACCCAGTACTTC. This translates into CASRGMGQPQETQYF.

This clonotype appeared a few times. CDR3 sequence reads: CASSPTGINQPQHF. The CDR3, as DNA: TGTGCCAGCAGCCCGACAGGGATCAATCAGCCCCAGCATTTT. This chain joins TRBV12-3 or TRBV12-4 and TRBJ1-5; 7 bases fit TRBD1. V shed 6 bases and J 3 bases; nucleotides not matched to a gene: 5. The CDR3 sequence is 14 residues long.

The table lists this clonotype with many counts. This rearrangement joins TRBV20-1 to TRBJ2-5; perhaps TRBD2 as D (6 bases). This CDR3 is built from 11 residues. V was shortened by 6 bases and J by 4 bases, with 9 bases between the two germline ends. The germline gives CDR1 DFQATT, CDR2 SNEGSKA (reference sequence). DNA of the CDR3: TGCAGTGCCTACGGGGGAGAGACCCAGTACTTC. Its protein is CSAYGGETQYF.

This clonotype occurred many times. The chain employs TRBV15 and TRBJ2-2; weak D call: TRBD1 (5 bases). The CDR3 is 14 residues long. Germline lookup yields CDR1 LNHNV and CDR2 YYDKDF (reference sequence). Trimming took 0 bases from V and 7 from J, leaving 9 bases between them. Here the CDR3 DNA reads TGTGCCACCAGCAGAGATAGGGGCCACGGGGAGCTGTTTTTT. Its translation is CATSRDRGHGELFF.

This clonotype was detected ten times or more. The chain links TRBV12-3 or TRBV12-4 to TRBJ1-5, with D perhaps TRBD1 (6 bases). CDR3 size: 13 residues. V lost 6 bases, J lost 7 bases, and 13 bases lay in between. CDR3 DNA: TGTGCCAGCAGATCGGGGGGCAGCCAGCCCCAGCATTTT. The encoded protein is CASRSGGSQPQHF.

This clonotype came up many times. The rearrangement links TRBV5-1 to TRBJ1-1; TRBD1 matches 7 bases. The germline V gene encodes CDR1 SGHRS and CDR2 YFSETQ. CDR3 length: 15 residues. The junction had 11 bases not matched to a gene; V was cut back by 3 bases and J by 6 bases. DNA of the CDR3: TGCGCCAGCAGCTGGGGAGACAGGGCGGCACCTGAAGCTTTCTTT. It is translated as CASSWGDRAAPEAFF.

This sequence joins TRBV11-2 and TRBJ1-1; tentative D call: TRBD1 (5 bases). The CDR3 spans 14 residues. Trimming removed 5 bases from V and 4 bases from J, with 14 bases in between. Germline CDR1 and CDR2: SGHAT and FQNNGV. The CDR3, as DNA: TGTGCCAGCAGCCAATGGGGGGTTAGCACTGAAGCTTTCTTT. Residues: CASSQWGVSTEAFF.

This clonotype occurred many times. J is TRBJ1-1 and V is TRBV30, with D hard to call. Germline V gene lookup returns CDR1 GTSNPN and CDR2 SVGIG (reference sequence). V was pared by 2 bases and J by 1 base, with 14 bases between. The CDR3 contains 15 residues. The CDR3 nucleotides read TGTGCCTGGAGTCCGATCGGACTGACGAACACTGAAGCTTTCTTT. Protein sequence: CAWSPIGLTNTEAFF.

This clonotype came up a few times. J is TRBJ1-5 and V is TRBV29-1; 10 bases fit TRBD1. V trimming: 1 base; J trimming: 8 bases; junction bases outside the gene matches: 5. The CDR3 runs 14 residues. Germline assignment: CDR1 SQVTM and CDR2 ANQGSEA. CDR3 region: CSVEGTGGWKPQHF. CDR3 coding DNA: TGCAGCGTTGAAGGGACAGGGGGTTGGAAGCCCCAGCATTTT.

A few counts support this clonotype. This rearrangement joins TRBV6-2 or TRBV6-3 to TRBJ1-1; D is uncertain. This CDR3 contains 16 residues. V was cut by 8 bases and J by 0 bases, with 19 bases left in between. The V gene's germline CDR1 is MNHEY and CDR2 SVGEGT. This CDR3 reads CASGMGVGNMNTEAFF. In nucleotides, the CDR3 is TGTGCCAGCGGGATGGGAGTGGGCAATATGAACACTGAAGCTTTCTTT.

This clonotype was counted ten times or more. The V and J genes are TRBV30 and TRBJ1-1; D remains unclear. There are 12 residues in the CDR3. Trimming removed 0 bases at V and 1 base at J, with 3 bases between. Germline V gives CDR1 GTSNPN, CDR2 SVGIG (reference sequence). The CDR3 bases are TGTGCCTGGAGTGTAGCGAACACTGAAGCTTTCTTT. This gives the protein CAWSVANTEAFF.

This clonotype was found many times. The chain combines TRBV28 with TRBJ2-7; 7 nucleotides match TRBD2. Unmatched junction bases numbered 12, after V lost 6 bases and J lost 7 bases. Per the germline V gene, CDR1 is MDHEN and CDR2 is SYDVKM. The CDR3 is 14 amino acids. Written as DNA, the CDR3 is TGTGCCAGCAGCCCGGACTTTGTTAGCGGGGAGCAGTACTTC. Translating gives CASSPDFVSGEQYF.

This rearrangement joins TRBV28 to TRBJ2-5; TRBD2 aligns across 7 bases. Germline V gene lookup returns CDR1 MDHEN and CDR2 SYDVKM. The CDR3 runs 13 residues. V lost 7 bases to trimming and J lost 9 bases; unmatched junction nucleotides: 11. CDR3 region: CASTPGGRGAQYF. The CDR3 DNA reads as TGTGCCAGCACCCCGGGAGGTCGTGGGGCCCAGTACTTC.

This clonotype has at least ten counts. The genes are TRBV11-2 and TRBJ1-5; D gene uncertain. Germline V gene data show CDR1 as SGHAT and CDR2 as FQNNGV. V was clipped by 0 bases and J by 9 bases, with 12 bases between them. CDR3 length: 14 amino acids. The CDR3 loop reads CASSLDRTSTPQHF. CDR3 nucleotides: TGTGCCAGCAGCTTAGACCGCACATCCACGCCCCAGCATTTT.